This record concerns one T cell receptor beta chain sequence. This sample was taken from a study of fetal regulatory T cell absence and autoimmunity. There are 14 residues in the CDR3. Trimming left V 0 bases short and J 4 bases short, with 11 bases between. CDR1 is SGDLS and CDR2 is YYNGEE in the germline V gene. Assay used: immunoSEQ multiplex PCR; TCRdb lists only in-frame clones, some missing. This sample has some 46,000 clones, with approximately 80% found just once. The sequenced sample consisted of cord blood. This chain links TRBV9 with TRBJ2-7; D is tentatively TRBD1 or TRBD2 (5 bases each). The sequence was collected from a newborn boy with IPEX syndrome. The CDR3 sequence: CASSVGPGAYEQYF. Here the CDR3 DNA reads TGTGCCAGCAGCGTAGGACCCGGGGCGTACGAGCAGTACTTC.